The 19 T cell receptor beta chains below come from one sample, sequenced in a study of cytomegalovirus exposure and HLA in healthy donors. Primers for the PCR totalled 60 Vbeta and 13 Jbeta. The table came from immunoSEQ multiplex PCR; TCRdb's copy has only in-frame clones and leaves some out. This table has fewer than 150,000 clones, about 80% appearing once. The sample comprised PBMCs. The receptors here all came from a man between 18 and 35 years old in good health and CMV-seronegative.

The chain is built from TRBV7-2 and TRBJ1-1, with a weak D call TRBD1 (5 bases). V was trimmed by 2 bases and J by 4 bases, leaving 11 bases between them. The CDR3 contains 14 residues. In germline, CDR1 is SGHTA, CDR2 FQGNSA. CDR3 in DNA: TGTGCCAGCAGCTTAAACAGGCCTGCCACTGAAGCTTTCTTT. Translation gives CASSLNRPATEAFF.

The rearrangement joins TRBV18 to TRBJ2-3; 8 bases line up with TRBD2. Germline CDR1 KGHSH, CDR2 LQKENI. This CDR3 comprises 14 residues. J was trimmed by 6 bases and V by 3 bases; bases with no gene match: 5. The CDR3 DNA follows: TGTGCCAGCTCACCTTGGACTAGCTTTGATACGCAGTATTTT. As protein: CASSPWTSFDTQYF.

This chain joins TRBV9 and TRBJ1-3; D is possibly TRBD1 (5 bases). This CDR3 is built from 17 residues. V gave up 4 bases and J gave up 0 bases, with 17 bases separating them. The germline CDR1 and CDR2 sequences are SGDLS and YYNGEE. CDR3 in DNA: TGTGCCAGCAGCCCAGGGAAAGGACGATCCTCTGGAAACACCATATATTTT. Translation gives CASSPGKGRSSGNTIYF.

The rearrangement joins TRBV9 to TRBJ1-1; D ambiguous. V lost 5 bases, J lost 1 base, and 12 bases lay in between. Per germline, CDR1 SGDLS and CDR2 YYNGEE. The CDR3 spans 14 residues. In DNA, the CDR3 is TGTGCCAGCAGGGCCCACGGGGAGAACACTGAAGCTTTCTTT. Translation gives CASRAHGENTEAFF.

Here the CDR3 reads CASSLSNRQGGVGAEQFF. For the CDR3, the DNA is TGTGCCAGCAGCCTAAGTAACCGACAGGGGGGGGTTGGGGCTGAGCAGTTCTTC. This rearrangement joins TRBV5-4 to TRBJ2-1; 9 nucleotides align to TRBD1. The CDR3 spans 18 residues. Looked up from germline, CDR1 is SGHNT and CDR2 is YYREEE (reference sequence). Trimming at V came to 4 bases and at J to 9 bases, leaving 20 bases not matched to a gene.

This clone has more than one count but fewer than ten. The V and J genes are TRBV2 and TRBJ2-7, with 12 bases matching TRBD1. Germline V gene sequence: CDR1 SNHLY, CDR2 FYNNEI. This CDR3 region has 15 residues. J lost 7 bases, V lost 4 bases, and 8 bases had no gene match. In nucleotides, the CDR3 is TGTGCCAGCAGTGTAACGGGACAGGGGGCGGGGGAGCAGTACTTC. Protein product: CASSVTGQGAGEQYF.

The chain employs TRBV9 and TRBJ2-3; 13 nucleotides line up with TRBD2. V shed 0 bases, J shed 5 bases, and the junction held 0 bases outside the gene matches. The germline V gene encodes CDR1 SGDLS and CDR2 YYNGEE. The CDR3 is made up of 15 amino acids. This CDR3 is CASSVGLAGGDTQYF. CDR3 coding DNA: TGTGCCAGCAGCGTAGGACTAGCGGGAGGAGATACGCAGTATTTT.

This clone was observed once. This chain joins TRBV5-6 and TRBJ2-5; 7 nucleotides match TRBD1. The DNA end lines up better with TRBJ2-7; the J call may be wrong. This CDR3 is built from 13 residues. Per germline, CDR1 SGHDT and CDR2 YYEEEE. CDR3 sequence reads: CASSLGQGVEQYF. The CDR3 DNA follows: TGTGCCAGCAGCTTGGGGCAGGGGGTCGAGCAGTACTTC.

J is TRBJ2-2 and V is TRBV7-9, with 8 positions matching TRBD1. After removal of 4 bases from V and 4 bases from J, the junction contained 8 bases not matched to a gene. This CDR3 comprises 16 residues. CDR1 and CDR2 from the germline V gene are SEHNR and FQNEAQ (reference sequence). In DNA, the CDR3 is TGTGCCAGCAGCTCCCTGGGACAGGACTTCACCGGGGAGCTGTTTTTT. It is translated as CASSSLGQDFTGELFF. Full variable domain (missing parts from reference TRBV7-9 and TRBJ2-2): DTGVSQNPRHKITKRGQNVTFRCDPISEHNRLYWYRQTLGQGPEFLTYFQNEAQLEKSRLLSDRFSAERPKGSFSTLEIQRTEQGDSAMYLCASSSLGQDFTGELFFGEGSRLTVL.

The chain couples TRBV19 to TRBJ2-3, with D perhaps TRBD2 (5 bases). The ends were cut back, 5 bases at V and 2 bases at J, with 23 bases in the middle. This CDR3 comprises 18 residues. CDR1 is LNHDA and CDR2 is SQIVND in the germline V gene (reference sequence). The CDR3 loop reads CASSVTGKSRVITDTQYF. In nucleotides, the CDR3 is TGTGCCAGTAGTGTCACGGGAAAGAGCCGAGTGATCACAGATACGCAGTATTTT.

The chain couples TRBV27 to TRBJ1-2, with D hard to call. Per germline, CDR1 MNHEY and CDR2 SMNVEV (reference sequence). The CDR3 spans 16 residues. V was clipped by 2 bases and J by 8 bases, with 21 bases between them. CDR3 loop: CASSLVGLQKLGGYTF. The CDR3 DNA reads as TGTGCCAGCAGTTTAGTTGGCCTCCAAAAGTTGGGCGGCTACACCTTC.

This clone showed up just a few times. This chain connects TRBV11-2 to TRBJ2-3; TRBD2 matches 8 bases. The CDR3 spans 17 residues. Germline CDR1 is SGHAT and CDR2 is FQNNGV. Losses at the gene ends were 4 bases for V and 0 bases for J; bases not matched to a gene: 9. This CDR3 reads CASSSRGVLLSTDTQYF. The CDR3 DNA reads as TGTGCCAGCAGCTCGCGGGGGGTTCTTCTTAGCACAGATACGCAGTATTTT. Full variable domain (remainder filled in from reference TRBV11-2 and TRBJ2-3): EAGVAQSPRYKIIEKRQSVAFWCNPISGHATLYWYQQILGQGPKLLIQFQNNGVVDDSQLPKDRFSAERLKGVDSTLKIQPAKLEDSAVYLCASSSRGVLLSTDTQYFGPGTRLTVL.

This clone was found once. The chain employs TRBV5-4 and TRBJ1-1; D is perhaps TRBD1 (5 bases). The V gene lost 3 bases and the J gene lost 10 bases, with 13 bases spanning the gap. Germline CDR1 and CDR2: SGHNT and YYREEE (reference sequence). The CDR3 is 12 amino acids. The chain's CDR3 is CASSSNGGAAFF. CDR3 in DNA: TGTGCCAGCAGCTCGAACGGGGGAGCAGCTTTCTTT.

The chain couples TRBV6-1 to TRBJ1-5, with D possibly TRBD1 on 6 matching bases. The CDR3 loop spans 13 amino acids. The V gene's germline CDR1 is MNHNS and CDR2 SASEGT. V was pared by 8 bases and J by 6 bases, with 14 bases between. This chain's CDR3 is CASCFRDTQPQHF. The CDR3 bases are TGTGCCAGCTGTTTCAGGGACACTCAGCCCCAGCATTTT.

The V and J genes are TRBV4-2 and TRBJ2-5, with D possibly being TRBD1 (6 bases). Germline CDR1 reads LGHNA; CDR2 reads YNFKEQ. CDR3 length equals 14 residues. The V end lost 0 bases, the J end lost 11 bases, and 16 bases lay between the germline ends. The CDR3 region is CASSQDGTGWEQYF. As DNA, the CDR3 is TGTGCCAGCAGCCAAGACGGCACAGGGTGGGAGCAGTACTTC.

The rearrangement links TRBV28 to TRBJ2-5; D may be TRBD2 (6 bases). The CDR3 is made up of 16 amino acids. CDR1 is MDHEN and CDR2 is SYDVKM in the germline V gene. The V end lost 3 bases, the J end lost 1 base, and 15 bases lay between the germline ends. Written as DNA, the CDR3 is TGTGCCAGCAGTTTCCCCTGGGGGGATTCCCAAGAGACCCAGTACTTC. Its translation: CASSFPWGDSQETQYF.

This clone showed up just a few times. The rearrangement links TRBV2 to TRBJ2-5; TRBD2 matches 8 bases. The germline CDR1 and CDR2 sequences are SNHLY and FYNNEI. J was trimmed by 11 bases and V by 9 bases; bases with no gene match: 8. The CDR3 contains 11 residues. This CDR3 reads CARAGAGEQYF. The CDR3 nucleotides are TGTGCCAGAGCGGGAGCGGGTGAGCAGTACTTC. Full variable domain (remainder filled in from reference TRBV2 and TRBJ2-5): EPEVTQTPSHQVTQMGQEVILRCVPISNHLYFYWYRQILGQKVEFLVSFYNNEISEKSEIFDDQFSVERPDGSNFTLKIRSTKLEDSAMYFCARAGAGEQYFGPGTRLLVL.

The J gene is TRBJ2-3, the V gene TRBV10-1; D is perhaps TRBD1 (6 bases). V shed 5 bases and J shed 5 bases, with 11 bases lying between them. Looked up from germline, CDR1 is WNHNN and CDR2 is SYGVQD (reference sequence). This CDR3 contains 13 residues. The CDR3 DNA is TGCGCCAGCAGTTGGACAGAGGGAGATACGCAGTATTTT. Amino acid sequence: CASSWTEGDTQYF.

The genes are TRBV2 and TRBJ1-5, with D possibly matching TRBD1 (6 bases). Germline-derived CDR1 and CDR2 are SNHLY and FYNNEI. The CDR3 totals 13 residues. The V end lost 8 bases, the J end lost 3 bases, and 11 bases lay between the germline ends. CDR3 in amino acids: CASGGGINQPQHF. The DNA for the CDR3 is TGTGCCAGCGGGGGCGGAATCAATCAGCCCCAGCATTTT.